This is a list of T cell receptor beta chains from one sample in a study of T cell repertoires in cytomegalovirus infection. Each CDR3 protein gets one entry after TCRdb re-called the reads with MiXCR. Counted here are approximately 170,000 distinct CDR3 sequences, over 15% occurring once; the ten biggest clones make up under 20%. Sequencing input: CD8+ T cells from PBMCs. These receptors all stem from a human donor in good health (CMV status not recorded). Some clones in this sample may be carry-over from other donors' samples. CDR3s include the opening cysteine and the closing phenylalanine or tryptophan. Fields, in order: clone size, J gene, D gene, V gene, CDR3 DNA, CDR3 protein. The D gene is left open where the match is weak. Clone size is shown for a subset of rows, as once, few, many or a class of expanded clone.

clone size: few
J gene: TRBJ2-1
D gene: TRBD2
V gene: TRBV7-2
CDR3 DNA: TGTGCCAGCAGCTTCACTAGCGGTCCCAATGAGCAGTTCTTC
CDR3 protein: CASSFTSGPNEQFF

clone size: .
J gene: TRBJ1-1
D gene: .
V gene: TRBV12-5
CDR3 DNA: TGTGCTAGTGGTCTCGGACTCGAAGCTTTCTTT
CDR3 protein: CASGLGLEAFF

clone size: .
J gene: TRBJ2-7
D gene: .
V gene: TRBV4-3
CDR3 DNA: TGCGCCAGCAGCCAAGAATGGCAGGACCCCTACGAGCAGTACTTC
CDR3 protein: CASSQEWQDPYEQYF

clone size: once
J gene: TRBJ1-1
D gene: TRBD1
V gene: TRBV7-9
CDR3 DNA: TGTGCCAGCAGCCCCAGACAGGGGACCCACTACACTGAAGCTTTCTTT
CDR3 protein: CASSPRQGTHYTEAFF

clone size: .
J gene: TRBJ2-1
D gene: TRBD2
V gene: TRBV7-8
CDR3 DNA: TGTGCCAGCAGCTACCGCGTCGAGCAAGGGGTAGCGGGATACAATGAGCAGTTCTTC
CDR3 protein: CASSYRVEQGVAGYNEQFF

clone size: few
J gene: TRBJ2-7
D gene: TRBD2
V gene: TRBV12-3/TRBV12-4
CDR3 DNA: TGTGCCAGCAGGTCCGGGACTAGATACGAGCAGTACTTC
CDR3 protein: CASRSGTRYEQYF

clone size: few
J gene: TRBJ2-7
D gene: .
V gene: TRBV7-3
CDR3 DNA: TGTGCCAGCAGCACCCTGGTGACGGACGAGCAGTACTTC
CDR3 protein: CASSTLVTDEQYF

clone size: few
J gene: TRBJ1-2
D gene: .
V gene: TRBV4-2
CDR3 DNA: TGTGCCAGCAGCCAAGATGCCGAAGGCTACACCTTC
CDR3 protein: CASSQDAEGYTF

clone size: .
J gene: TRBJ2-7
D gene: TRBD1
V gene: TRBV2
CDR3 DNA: TGTGCCAGCAGTGAAATAGCCGGGACAGGGGATAGGGAGCAGTACTTC
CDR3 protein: CASSEIAGTGDREQYF

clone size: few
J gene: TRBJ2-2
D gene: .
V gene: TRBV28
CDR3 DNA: TGTGCCAGCAGTTTAGCGAGGGCCACCGGGGAGCTGTTTTTT
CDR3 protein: CASSLARATGELFF

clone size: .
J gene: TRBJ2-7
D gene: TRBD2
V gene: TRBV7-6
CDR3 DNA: TGTGCCAGCAGCTCCGGACTAGCGGTCTACGAGCAGTACTTC
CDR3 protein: CASSSGLAVYEQYF

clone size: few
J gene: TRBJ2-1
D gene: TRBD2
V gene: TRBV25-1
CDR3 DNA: TGTGCCAGCAGTGTACGGGGGGATGAGCAGTTCTTC
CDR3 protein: CASSVRGDEQFF

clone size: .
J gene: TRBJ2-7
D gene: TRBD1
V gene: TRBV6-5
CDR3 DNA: TGTGCCAGCACCTCAGGGACAGGTCCGGCCTACGAGCAGTACTTC
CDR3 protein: CASTSGTGPAYEQYF

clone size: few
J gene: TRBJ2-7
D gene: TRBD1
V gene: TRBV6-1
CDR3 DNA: TGTGCCAGCCAAAAGGGACAGGGATTCGCCTACGAGCAGTACTTC
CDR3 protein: CASQKGQGFAYEQYF

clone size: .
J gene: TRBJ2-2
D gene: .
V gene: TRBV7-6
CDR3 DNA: TGTGCCAGCAGCTTAGGATTTGCGGAGAACACCGGGGAGCTGTTTTTT
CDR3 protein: CASSLGFAENTGELFF

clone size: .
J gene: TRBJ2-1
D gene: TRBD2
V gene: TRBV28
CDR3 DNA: TGTGCCAGCAGCCGCGGACTAGCGGGTAACAATGAGCAGTTCTTC
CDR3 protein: CASSRGLAGNNEQFF

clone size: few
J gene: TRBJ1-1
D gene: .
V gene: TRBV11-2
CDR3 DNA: TGTGCCAGCAGCTTAGGCGGGGGGCGGATTGAAGCTTTCTTT
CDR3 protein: CASSLGGGRIEAFF

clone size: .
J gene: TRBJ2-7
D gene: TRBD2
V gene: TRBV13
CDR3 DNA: TGTGCCAGCAGCTGGGCGGGAGGGCCGCAGGAGCAGTACTTC
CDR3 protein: CASSWAGGPQEQYF

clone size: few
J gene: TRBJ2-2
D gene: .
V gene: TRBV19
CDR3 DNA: TGTGCCAGTAGTTTCTCCCACGGCACCGGGGAGCTGTTTTTT
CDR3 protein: CASSFSHGTGELFF

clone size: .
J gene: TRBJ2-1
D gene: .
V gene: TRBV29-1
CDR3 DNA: TGCAGCGTTGTCCTGGCGGGGGAGCAGTTCTTC
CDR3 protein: CSVVLAGEQFF

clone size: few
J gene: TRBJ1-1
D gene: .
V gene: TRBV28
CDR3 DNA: TGTGCCAGCAGTTTGAGGGTGGAGGGCACTGAAGCTTTCTTT
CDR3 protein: CASSLRVEGTEAFF

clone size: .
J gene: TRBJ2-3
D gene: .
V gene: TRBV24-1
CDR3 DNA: TGTGCCACCAGTGATCCAGGGAGAGGAGATACGCAGTATTTT
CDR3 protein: CATSDPGRGDTQYF

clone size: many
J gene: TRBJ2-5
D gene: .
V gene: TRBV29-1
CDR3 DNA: TGCAGCGTTGAAGATCTACACCAATACGAGACCCAGTACTTC
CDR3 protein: CSVEDLHQYETQYF

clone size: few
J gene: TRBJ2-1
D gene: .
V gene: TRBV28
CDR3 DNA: TGTGCCAGCAGCTCCAGGGGGGTGGTTGAGCAGTTCTTC
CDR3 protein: CASSSRGVVEQFF

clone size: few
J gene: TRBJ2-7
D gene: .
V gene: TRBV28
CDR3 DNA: TGTGCCAGCAGCTGGGTAGGATCCAAATACGAGCAGTACTTC
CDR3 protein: CASSWVGSKYEQYF

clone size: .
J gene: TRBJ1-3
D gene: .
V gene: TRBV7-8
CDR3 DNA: TGTGCCAGCAGACCTCGCGAAGTTAGTCTATCCCTCTCTGGAAACACCATATATTTT
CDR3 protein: CASRPREVSLSLSGNTIYF

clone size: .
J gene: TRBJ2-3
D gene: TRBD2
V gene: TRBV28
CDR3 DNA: TGTGCCAGCAGTTTAAGGTGGCGGGAGCGCCCAGATACGCAGTATTTT
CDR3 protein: CASSLRWRERPDTQYF

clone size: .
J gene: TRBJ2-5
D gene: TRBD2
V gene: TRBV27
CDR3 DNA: TGTGCCAGCAGAGAACTAGCGGGGGGGTCGGGAGAGACCCAGTACTTC
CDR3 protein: CASRELAGGSGETQYF

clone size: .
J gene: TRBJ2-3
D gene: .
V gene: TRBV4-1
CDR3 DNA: TGCGCCAGCAGCCCTGCCAGGGGGGCAGATACGCAGTATTTT
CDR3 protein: CASSPARGADTQYF

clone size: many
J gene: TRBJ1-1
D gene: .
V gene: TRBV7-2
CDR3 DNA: TGTGCCAGCAGCTTATTAGGGATCAGGATGAACACTGAAGCTTTCTTT
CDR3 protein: CASSLLGIRMNTEAFF

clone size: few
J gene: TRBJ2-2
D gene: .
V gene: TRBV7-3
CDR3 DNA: TGTGCCAGCAGCTTCCTTGGAGGCGGGGAGCTGTTTTTT
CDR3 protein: CASSFLGGGELFF

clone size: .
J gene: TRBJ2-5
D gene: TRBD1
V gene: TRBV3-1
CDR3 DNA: TGTGCCAGCAGCCAGGACAGGGATGAGACCCAGTACTTC
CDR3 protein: CASSQDRDETQYF

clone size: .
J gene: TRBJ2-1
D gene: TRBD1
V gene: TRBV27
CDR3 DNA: TGTGCCAGCACCATGACCAGGGGGTACAATGAGCAGTTCTTC
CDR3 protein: CASTMTRGYNEQFF

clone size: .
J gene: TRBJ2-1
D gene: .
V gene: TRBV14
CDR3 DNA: TGTGCCAGCAGCCAAGGCCGCCGGGCGGAGGGGTCCAATGAGCAGTTCTTC
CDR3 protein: CASSQGRRAEGSNEQFF

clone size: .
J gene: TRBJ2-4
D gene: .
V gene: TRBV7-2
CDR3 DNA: TGTGCCAGCAGCCCGCTCACGACCCACCTAGCCAAAAACAGGCAGTACTTC
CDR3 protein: CASSPLTTHLAKNRQYF

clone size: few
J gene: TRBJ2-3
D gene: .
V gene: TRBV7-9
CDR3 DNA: TGTGCCAGCAGGCACCCCCGGCTCACAGATACGCAGTATTTT
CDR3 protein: CASRHPRLTDTQYF

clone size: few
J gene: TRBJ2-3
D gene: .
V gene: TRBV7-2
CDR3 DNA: TGTGCCAGCAGCTTAGGGGCCTGGGAGCGGATTTTT
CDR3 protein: CASSLGAWERIF

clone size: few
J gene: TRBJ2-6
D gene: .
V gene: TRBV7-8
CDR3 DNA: TGTGCCAGCAGCTCCCACCTCTCTGGGGCCAACGTCCTGACTTTC
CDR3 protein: CASSSHLSGANVLTF

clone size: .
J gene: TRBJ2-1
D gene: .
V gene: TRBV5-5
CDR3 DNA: TGTGCCAGCAGCCCTTTTGGCGGGCTTTCCAATGAGCAGTTCTTC
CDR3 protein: CASSPFGGLSNEQFF

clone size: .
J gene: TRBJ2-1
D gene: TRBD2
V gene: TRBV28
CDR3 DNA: TGTGCCAGCAGGAGCGGGGGGGCCGGAAATGAGCAGTTCTTC
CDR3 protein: CASRSGGAGNEQFF

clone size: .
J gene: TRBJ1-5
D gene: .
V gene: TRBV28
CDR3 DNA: TGTGCCAGCAGTTTATTTGGGGATTACGGGCGTCAGCCCCAGCATTTT
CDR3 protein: CASSLFGDYGRQPQHF

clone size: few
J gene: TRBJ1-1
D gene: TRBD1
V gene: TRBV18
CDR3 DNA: TGTGCCACCTTCGAACCCGGACAGGCCGTCAAGAACACTGAAGCTTTCTTT
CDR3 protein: CATFEPGQAVKNTEAFF

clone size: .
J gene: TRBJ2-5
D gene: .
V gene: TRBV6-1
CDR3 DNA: TGTGCCAGCAGTGAAGTTAGGGAAGAGACCCAGTACTTC
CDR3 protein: CASSEVREETQYF

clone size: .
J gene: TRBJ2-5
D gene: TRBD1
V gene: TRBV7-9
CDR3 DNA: TGTGCCAGCAGCCTGACAGGGGGCAGAGAGACCCAGTACTTC
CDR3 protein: CASSLTGGRETQYF

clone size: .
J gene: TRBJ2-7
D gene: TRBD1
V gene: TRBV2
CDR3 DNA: TGTGCCAGCAGCGAAAAGATTTACCGGGACAGCTCTGTCGAGCAGTACTTC
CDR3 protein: CASSEKIYRDSSVEQYF

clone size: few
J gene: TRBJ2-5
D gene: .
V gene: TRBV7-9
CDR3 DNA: TGTGCCAGCAGCCCCGAGGGAGCCCTGAAGACCCAGTACTTC
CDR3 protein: CASSPEGALKTQYF

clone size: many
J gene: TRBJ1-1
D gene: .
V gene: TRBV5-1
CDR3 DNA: TGCGCCAGCAGCTTAGGTGGTTCGGGGACGTGGATGAACACTGAAGCTTTCTTT
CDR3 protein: CASSLGGSGTWMNTEAFF

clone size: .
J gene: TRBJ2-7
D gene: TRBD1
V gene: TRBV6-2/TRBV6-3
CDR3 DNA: TGTGCCAGCAGTTCCCGGGACAGGGGGCGAGGGTACGAGCAGTACTTC
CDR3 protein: CASSSRDRGRGYEQYF

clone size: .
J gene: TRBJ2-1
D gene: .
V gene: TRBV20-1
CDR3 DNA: TGCAGTGCTAGCACTAGACGTTCGGATGAGCAGTTCTTC
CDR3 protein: CSASTRRSDEQFF

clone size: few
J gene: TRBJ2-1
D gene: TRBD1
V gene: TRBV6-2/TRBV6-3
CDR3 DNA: TGTGCCAGCAGTACCGAACTGACAGGGAGTTCCAATGAGCAGTTCTTC
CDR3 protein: CASSTELTGSSNEQFF

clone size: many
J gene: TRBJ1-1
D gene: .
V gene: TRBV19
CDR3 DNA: TGTGCCAGTAGTCGCAAAGGGTCGAACACTGAAGCTTTCTTT
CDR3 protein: CASSRKGSNTEAFF

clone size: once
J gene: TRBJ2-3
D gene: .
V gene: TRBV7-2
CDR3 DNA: TGTGCCAGCAGCTGCCCGACGGAATCGATTAGCACAGATACGCAGTATTTT
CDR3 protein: CASSCPTESISTDTQYF

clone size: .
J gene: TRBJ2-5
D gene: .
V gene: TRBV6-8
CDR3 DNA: TGTGCCAGCATAAAACCAACAGCCCCCCTATCGCCTATTCTTTCCCAGTACTTC
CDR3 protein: CASIKPTAPLSPILSQYF

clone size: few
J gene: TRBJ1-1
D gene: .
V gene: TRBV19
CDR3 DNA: TGTGCCAGTAGTATAAAGAGGGTGGGCACTGAAGCTTTCTTT
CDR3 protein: CASSIKRVGTEAFF

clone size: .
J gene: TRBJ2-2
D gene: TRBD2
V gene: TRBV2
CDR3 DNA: TGTGCCAGCACTAACAAGGGACTAGCGGGAAATGGCGGGGAGCTGTTTTTT
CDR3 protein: CASTNKGLAGNGGELFF